This is a list of T cell receptor beta chains from one sample in a study of T-cell reconstitution after alpha-beta-depleted transplantation in children. TCRdb reprocessed the PCR reads via MiXCR and lists one record per CDR3 protein. The sample includes around 270,000 distinct CDR3 sequences, over 9.5% of them seen just once. The sequencing used PBMCs, collected before TCRalphabeta/CD19-depleted stem cell transplant. The receptors originated from a boy younger than two with acute myeloid leukemia, due to receive a stem cell transplant. The CDR3 runs from the conserved cysteine through the conserved F or W. Each record gives: V gene, J gene, clone size, D gene, CDR3 protein, CDR3 DNA. The D gene is left open where the match is weak. Expanded clones are given a class, and other clones once, few, many or no size at all.

v_call: TRBV2; j_call: TRBJ1-2; clone_size: many; d_call: -; cdr3_aa: CASSVFYGYTF; cdr3_nt: TGTGCCAGCAGTGTCTTCTATGGCTACACCTTC
v_call: TRBV29-1; j_call: TRBJ1-5; clone_size: many; d_call: -; cdr3_aa: CSVEVGGNQPQHF; cdr3_nt: TGCAGCGTTGAGGTTGGTGGAAATCAGCCCCAGCATTTT
v_call: TRBV5-1; j_call: TRBJ1-3; clone_size: few; d_call: TRBD1; cdr3_aa: CASSLSSDRGAGNTIYF; cdr3_nt: TGCGCCAGCAGCTTGAGCTCTGACAGGGGAGCGGGAAACACCATATATTTT
v_call: TRBV6-1; j_call: TRBJ1-5; clone_size: many; d_call: -; cdr3_aa: CASRGTTSNQPQHF; cdr3_nt: TGTGCCAGCAGAGGGACAACTAGCAATCAGCCCCAGCATTTT
v_call: TRBV7-3; j_call: TRBJ2-1; clone_size: -; d_call: -; cdr3_aa: CASSLTPSEQFF; cdr3_nt: TGTGCCAGCAGCTTAACCCCTAGTGAGCAGTTCTTC
v_call: TRBV6-2/TRBV6-3; j_call: TRBJ1-5; clone_size: many; d_call: TRBD1; cdr3_aa: CASSYRGSGGREPQHF; cdr3_nt: TGTGCCAGCAGTTACCGTGGGTCAGGGGGCAGGGAGCCCCAGCATTTT
v_call: TRBV5-1; j_call: TRBJ2-1; clone_size: -; d_call: TRBD2; cdr3_aa: CASSLLGLASYNEQFF; cdr3_nt: TGCGCCAGCAGCTTATTGGGACTAGCATCCTACAATGAGCAGTTCTTC
v_call: TRBV12-3/TRBV12-4; j_call: TRBJ2-1; clone_size: many; d_call: TRBD1; cdr3_aa: CASSQGQGPYNEQFF; cdr3_nt: TGTGCCAGCAGCCAAGGACAGGGGCCTTACAATGAGCAGTTCTTC
v_call: TRBV7-2; j_call: TRBJ2-5; clone_size: many; d_call: -; cdr3_aa: CASSLETQYF; cdr3_nt: TGTGCCAGCAGCTTAGAGACCCAGTACTTC
v_call: TRBV29-1; j_call: TRBJ2-7; clone_size: many; d_call: -; cdr3_aa: CSVEVNTGYEQYF; cdr3_nt: TGCAGCGTTGAAGTTAACACCGGCTACGAGCAGTACTTC
v_call: TRBV19; j_call: TRBJ1-2; clone_size: few; d_call: TRBD1; cdr3_aa: CASRRQGLNYGYTF; cdr3_nt: TGTGCCAGTAGGCGACAGGGACTCAACTATGGCTACACCTTC
v_call: TRBV20-1; j_call: TRBJ2-5; clone_size: -; d_call: TRBD1; cdr3_aa: CSAPDRGQLLETQYF; cdr3_nt: TGCAGTGCTCCTGACAGGGGGCAGTTGCTGGAGACCCAGTACTTC
v_call: TRBV20-1; j_call: TRBJ2-7; clone_size: many; d_call: -; cdr3_aa: CSASAAPTTYEQYF; cdr3_nt: TGCAGTGCTAGTGCCGCGCCTACTACCTACGAGCAGTACTTC
v_call: TRBV9; j_call: TRBJ1-2; clone_size: -; d_call: -; cdr3_aa: CASSVETELYGYTF; cdr3_nt: TGTGCCAGCAGCGTAGAAACAGAGCTCTATGGCTACACCTTC
v_call: TRBV19; j_call: TRBJ2-7; clone_size: many; d_call: TRBD1; cdr3_aa: CASSGQAFSYEQYF; cdr3_nt: TGTGCCAGTTCGGGACAGGCCTTCTCCTACGAGCAGTACTTC
v_call: TRBV28; j_call: TRBJ2-7; clone_size: -; d_call: -; cdr3_aa: CASRPGLLEYEQYF; cdr3_nt: TGTGCCAGCAGGCCGGGACTCCTTGAATACGAGCAGTACTTC
v_call: TRBV7-3; j_call: TRBJ2-2; clone_size: -; d_call: TRBD2; cdr3_aa: CASSPPGLAGSRELFF; cdr3_nt: TGTGCCAGCAGCCCCCCGGGACTAGCGGGTTCCAGGGAGCTGTTTTTT
v_call: TRBV5-6; j_call: TRBJ1-2; clone_size: many; d_call: -; cdr3_aa: CASSSQSTFGYTF; cdr3_nt: TGTGCCAGCAGCTCCCAGTCAACATTTGGCTACACCTTC
v_call: TRBV29-1; j_call: TRBJ1-2; clone_size: many; d_call: -; cdr3_aa: CSVAPQGNGYTF; cdr3_nt: TGCAGCGTGGCACCGCAGGGGAACGGCTACACCTTC
v_call: TRBV7-2; j_call: TRBJ2-5; clone_size: many; d_call: TRBD1; cdr3_aa: CASSERQGIETQYF; cdr3_nt: TGTGCCAGCAGCGAACGACAGGGCATAGAGACCCAGTACTTC
v_call: TRBV5-1; j_call: TRBJ1-3; clone_size: -; d_call: -; cdr3_aa: CASSLVAVPGNTIYF; cdr3_nt: TGCGCCAGCAGCTTGGTAGCCGTCCCTGGAAACACCATATATTTT
v_call: TRBV19; j_call: TRBJ2-7; clone_size: many; d_call: TRBD2; cdr3_aa: CASSPGTSGTEQYF; cdr3_nt: TGTGCCAGTAGTCCCGGGACTAGCGGGACGGAGCAGTACTTC
v_call: TRBV6-1; j_call: TRBJ1-1; clone_size: many; d_call: -; cdr3_aa: CASSLHLTDTEAFF; cdr3_nt: TGTGCCAGCAGTCTCCACCTCACGGACACTGAAGCTTTCTTT
v_call: TRBV29-1; j_call: TRBJ1-1; clone_size: few; d_call: -; cdr3_aa: CSGYVGGGTEAFF; cdr3_nt: TGCAGCGGTTACGTTGGGGGTGGCACTGAAGCTTTCTTT
v_call: TRBV28; j_call: TRBJ2-3; clone_size: few; d_call: TRBD2; cdr3_aa: CASTIPGTSLADTQYF; cdr3_nt: TGTGCCAGCACCATCCCCGGGACTAGCTTGGCAGATACGCAGTATTTT
v_call: TRBV11-2; j_call: TRBJ1-2; clone_size: many; d_call: TRBD1; cdr3_aa: CASSLEGTGGRSNYGYTF; cdr3_nt: TGTGCCAGCAGCTTAGAGGGGACAGGGGGCCGCTCAAACTATGGCTACACCTTC
v_call: TRBV29-1; j_call: TRBJ1-1; clone_size: many; d_call: TRBD1; cdr3_aa: CSVEDLGQGDTEAFF; cdr3_nt: TGCAGCGTTGAAGATCTGGGACAGGGCGACACTGAAGCTTTCTTT
v_call: TRBV6-1; j_call: TRBJ1-2; clone_size: many; d_call: -; cdr3_aa: CASTSGGAHTGYTF; cdr3_nt: TGTGCCAGCACATCAGGAGGCGCGCATACTGGCTACACCTTC
v_call: TRBV5-1; j_call: TRBJ2-5; clone_size: -; d_call: TRBD2; cdr3_aa: CASSRGLAGWQETQYF; cdr3_nt: TGCGCCAGCAGCCGGGGACTAGCGGGGTGGCAAGAGACCCAGTACTTC
v_call: TRBV20-1; j_call: TRBJ2-1; clone_size: many; d_call: -; cdr3_aa: CSARVPRSDEQFF; cdr3_nt: TGCAGTGCTAGAGTGCCCCGGTCCGATGAGCAGTTCTTC
v_call: TRBV24-1; j_call: TRBJ2-7; clone_size: few; d_call: TRBD1; cdr3_aa: CATSDPHRDRDHEQYF; cdr3_nt: TGTGCCACCAGTGATCCACACCGGGACAGGGACCACGAGCAGTACTTC
v_call: TRBV28; j_call: TRBJ1-1; clone_size: many; d_call: TRBD1; cdr3_aa: CASSLYSDRGRAFF; cdr3_nt: TGTGCCAGCAGTTTATACTCGGACAGGGGGCGGGCTTTCTTT
v_call: TRBV19; j_call: TRBJ2-2; clone_size: many; d_call: TRBD1; cdr3_aa: CASSIGTGIPGELFF; cdr3_nt: TGTGCCAGTAGTATCGGGACAGGGATCCCCGGGGAGCTGTTTTTT
v_call: TRBV5-1; j_call: TRBJ1-3; clone_size: many; d_call: -; cdr3_aa: CASSLEFSDISGNTIYF; cdr3_nt: TGCGCCAGCAGCTTGGAGTTCTCGGATATCTCTGGAAACACCATATATTTT
v_call: TRBV27; j_call: TRBJ2-7; clone_size: many; d_call: -; cdr3_aa: CASSGGYEQYF; cdr3_nt: TGTGCCAGCAGCGGGGGATACGAGCAGTACTTC
v_call: TRBV6-5; j_call: TRBJ2-1; clone_size: many; d_call: -; cdr3_aa: CASSYSKWRQGEQFF; cdr3_nt: TGTGCCAGCAGTTACTCGAAATGGAGGCAGGGTGAGCAGTTCTTC
v_call: TRBV15; j_call: TRBJ2-1; clone_size: many; d_call: TRBD1; cdr3_aa: CATTGTGGPNEQFF; cdr3_nt: TGTGCCACTACCGGGACAGGGGGACCCAATGAGCAGTTCTTC
v_call: TRBV27; j_call: TRBJ2-2; clone_size: many; d_call: TRBD1; cdr3_aa: CASSPRTGGAGELFF; cdr3_nt: TGTGCCAGCAGTCCCCGGACAGGTGGGGCCGGGGAGCTGTTTTTT
v_call: TRBV28; j_call: TRBJ1-1; clone_size: many; d_call: TRBD1; cdr3_aa: CASSAGQGRKNAEAFF; cdr3_nt: TGTGCCAGCAGCGCAGGACAGGGGAGGAAAAACGCTGAAGCTTTCTTT
v_call: TRBV7-2; j_call: TRBJ2-2; clone_size: many; d_call: -; cdr3_aa: CASSLAGLRGTFRGELFF; cdr3_nt: TGTGCCAGCAGCTTAGCGGGCCTCAGAGGGACCTTCAGGGGGGAGCTGTTTTTT
v_call: TRBV20-1; j_call: TRBJ1-5; clone_size: many; d_call: -; cdr3_aa: CSARVIDQPQHF; cdr3_nt: TGCAGTGCTAGAGTCATTGATCAGCCCCAGCATTTT
v_call: TRBV7-6; j_call: TRBJ2-5; clone_size: many; d_call: TRBD2; cdr3_aa: CASRGGLEETQYF; cdr3_nt: TGTGCCAGCCGGGGAGGACTAGAAGAGACCCAGTACTTC
v_call: TRBV28; j_call: TRBJ2-7; clone_size: -; d_call: -; cdr3_aa: CASRQGPLSYEQYF; cdr3_nt: TGTGCCAGCAGACAGGGTCCCCTTTCCTACGAGCAGTACTTC
v_call: TRBV13; j_call: TRBJ2-1; clone_size: many; d_call: TRBD1; cdr3_aa: CASRSRDSSAYNEQFF; cdr3_nt: TGTGCCAGCAGAAGCCGGGACAGCAGTGCTTACAATGAGCAGTTCTTC
v_call: TRBV5-5; j_call: TRBJ2-5; clone_size: -; d_call: -; cdr3_aa: CASSLRAAVTQYF; cdr3_nt: TGTGCCAGCAGCTTGAGGGCTGCTGTGACCCAGTACTTC
v_call: TRBV7-3; j_call: TRBJ2-1; clone_size: few; d_call: -; cdr3_aa: CASSLTRDHEQFF; cdr3_nt: TGTGCCAGCAGCTTAACCAGGGACCATGAGCAGTTCTTC
v_call: TRBV5-1; j_call: TRBJ2-2; clone_size: few; d_call: -; cdr3_aa: CASSLVAGIAGELFF; cdr3_nt: TGCGCCAGCAGCTTGGTTGCGGGAATCGCCGGGGAGCTGTTTTTT